These 16 T cell receptor beta chains were sequenced from one sample in a study of blood T cell repertoires in COVID-19. Produced via immunoSEQ multiplex PCR; TCRdb's table is partial and in-frame only. This sample has 75,000 to 85,000 clones; roughly four fifths occur once, and the top ten carry 7% to 9%. Sequencing used peripheral blood. Source of these receptors: a human donor in a cohort sampled during active COVID-19.

The chain links TRBV7-6 to TRBJ1-2; 8 bases line up with TRBD1. V shed 4 bases, J shed 8 bases, and the junction held 6 bases outside the gene matches. Germline CDR1 is SGHVS and CDR2 is FNYEAQ. CDR3 length: 13 residues. The CDR3 region has the DNA TGTGCCAGCAGCTCAACAGGGGGAGGGGGCTACACCTTC. Amino acid sequence: CASSSTGGGGYTF. The full variable domain, its missing parts supplied by reference TRBV7-6 and TRBJ1-2, is GAGVSQSPRYKVTKRGQDVALRCDPISGHVSLYWYRQALGQGPEFLTYFNYEAQQDKSGLPNDRFSAERPEGSISTLTIQRTEQRDSAMYRCASSSTGGGGYTFGSGTRLTVV.

Details on this clone: A junction end diverges from the germline sequence, so it may reflect a read error. The chain carries TRBV7-7 and TRBJ2-7, with 8 nucleotides matching TRBD2. Germline-derived CDR1 and CDR2 are SSHAT and FNYEAQ (reference sequence). The CDR3 totals 13 residues. The CDR3 spells CASSSEGLGEQYF. Here the CDR3 DNA reads TGTGCTAGCAGCTCCGAGGGACTAGGGGAGCAGTACTTC.

The rearrangement uses TRBV15 and TRBJ1-1; tentatively, D is TRBD1 (5 bases). V lost 0 bases and J 8 bases, leaving 16 bases between the germline ends. This CDR3 region has 15 residues. Per the germline V gene, CDR1 is LNHNV and CDR2 is YYDKDF (reference sequence). This CDR3 reads CATSRDAGIPSEAFF. CDR3 DNA sequence: TGTGCCACCAGCAGAGACGCAGGGATCCCCTCCGAAGCTTTCTTT.

This clone has a single count. The chain employs TRBV3-1 (or the pseudogene TRBV3-2) and TRBJ1-1, with a tentative D call TRBD1 (6 bases). Germline CDR1 reads LGHDT; CDR2 reads YNNKEL (reference sequence). This CDR3 has 14 residues. Between the trimmed V and J ends, which lost 6 bases and 3 bases, there was a span of 14 bases. CDR3 nucleotides: TGTGCCAGCAGATCCGGGGGGGCCCACACTGAAGCTTTCTTT. As protein: CASRSGGAHTEAFF.

CDR3 in amino acids: CASSLGRDKVAFF. The CDR3 DNA reads as TGTGCCAGCAGCTTAGGTCGGGACAAGGTAGCTTTCTTT. This chain uses TRBV7-2 with TRBJ1-1, with D perhaps matching TRBD1 (6 bases). The germline gives CDR1 SGHTA, CDR2 FQGNSA. V was trimmed by 1 base and J by 10 bases, leaving 13 bases between them. The CDR3 totals 13 residues.

This rearrangement joins TRBV5-1 to TRBJ1-5; 9 bases line up with TRBD1. The V gene end was trimmed by 4 bases and the J gene end by 6 bases; junction bases not matched to a gene: 8. Germline assignment: CDR1 SGHRS and CDR2 YFSETQ. The CDR3 length is 15 residues. The CDR3: CASSTGQGTAQPQHF. As DNA, the CDR3 is TGCGCCAGCAGCACGGGACAGGGTACCGCTCAGCCCCAGCATTTT.

The chain combines TRBV4-3 with TRBJ1-1; D ambiguous. Germline-derived CDR1 and CDR2 are LGHNA and YSLEER. V lost 2 bases and J lost 5, with 12 bases in between. This CDR3 region has 14 residues. CDR3 nucleotide sequence: TGCGCCAGCAGCCAACCGGGCCGGGGTACTGAAGCTTTCTTT. Its translation: CASSQPGRGTEAFF.

The V and J genes are TRBV5-1 and TRBJ2-3; D perhaps matches TRBD2 (6 bases). Germline V gene lookup returns CDR1 SGHRS and CDR2 YFSETQ. The length of the CDR3 is 18 residues. Trimming stripped 0 bases from V and 6 bases from J, with 23 bases between. For the CDR3, the DNA is TGCGCCAGCAGCTTGGACGGCGTGGGCGGGGAGCCTGGGGATACGCAGTATTTT. Amino acid sequence: CASSLDGVGGEPGDTQYF.

This clone occurred a few times. This sequence joins TRBV7-9 and TRBJ2-5; D is uncertain. Germline-derived CDR1 and CDR2 are SEHNR and FQNEAQ (reference sequence). The germline V and J ends were trimmed by 5 bases and 4 bases, with 20 bases remaining between them. This CDR3 comprises 16 residues. CDR3 region: CASSPLFFRSVETQYF. CDR3 nucleotide sequence: TGTGCCAGCAGCCCTCTATTTTTCCGCTCGGTAGAGACCCAGTACTTC. Using reference TRBV7-9 and TRBJ2-5 for the parts outside the CDR3, the full variable domain is DTGVSQNPRHKITKRGQNVTFRCDPISEHNRLYWYRQTLGQGPEFLTYFQNEAQLEKSRLLSDRFSAERPKGSFSTLEIQRTEQGDSAMYLCASSPLFFRSVETQYFGPGTRLLVL.

This clone has only one observation. The V and J genes are TRBV7-2 and TRBJ1-1; D gene unclear. With 1 base removed from V and 4 bases from J, the gap between germline ends came to 10 bases. This CDR3 contains 14 residues. Germline lookup yields CDR1 SGHTA and CDR2 FQGNSA. CDR3: CASSLVGLGTEAFF. As DNA, the CDR3 is TGTGCCAGCAGCTTAGTCGGGTTGGGCACTGAAGCTTTCTTT.

This clone was counted a few times. The gene calls are TRBV5-1 and TRBJ1-4; TRBD1 matches at 7 bases. The junction had 4 bases not matched to a gene; V was cut back by 3 bases and J by 5 bases. Germline V lookup: CDR1 SGHRS, CDR2 YFSETQ. The CDR3 runs 14 residues. CDR3 DNA sequence: TGCGCCAGCAGCTCGACAGGGTTAAATGAAAAACTGTTTTTT. It translates to CASSSTGLNEKLFF.

The chain carries TRBV7-2 and TRBJ2-3; D is perhaps TRBD2 (5 bases). The V end was cut by 2 bases, the J end by 0 bases, with 9 bases between. Germline CDR1 reads SGHTA; CDR2 reads FQGNSA. The CDR3 spans 15 residues. For the CDR3, the DNA is TGTGCCAGCAGCTTAAGGCGGGCTAGCACAGATACGCAGTATTTT. It specifies CASSLRRASTDTQYF.

The rearrangement links TRBV28 to TRBJ2-7; a weak D match, TRBD2 (6 bases). V dropped 4 bases and J dropped 0 bases, with 13 bases sitting between them. This CDR3 is built from 15 residues. The germline CDR1 and CDR2 sequences are MDHEN and SYDVKM. The CDR3 DNA reads as TGTGCCAGCAGTTCTGAGGGACTTCCCTCCTACGAGCAGTACTTC. It encodes CASSSEGLPSYEQYF.

The rearrangement joins TRBV27 to TRBJ1-6; D might be TRBD1 (6 bases). The germline gives CDR1 MNHEY, CDR2 SMNVEV (reference sequence). Trimming stripped 2 bases from V and 1 base from J, with 12 bases between. This CDR3 is 17 amino acids long. The CDR3 protein is CASSLGRGRSYNSPLHF. CDR3 nucleotides: TGTGCCAGCAGTTTAGGCAGGGGTCGGTCCTATAATTCACCCCTCCACTTT.

The chain has TRBV5-1 and TRBJ2-7; TRBD1 matches 8 bases. Looked up from germline, CDR1 is SGHRS and CDR2 is YFSETQ. Trimming took 4 bases from V and 9 from J; bases not matched to a gene: 9. The CDR3 loop spans 13 amino acids. The CDR3 sequence: CASSTDRGSGQYF. The CDR3 DNA sequence: TGCGCCAGCAGCACCGACAGGGGAAGCGGGCAGTACTTC. Full variable domain (outside the CDR3, taken from reference TRBV5-1 and TRBJ2-7): KAGVTQTPRYLIKTRGQQVTLSCSPISGHRSVSWYQQTPGQGLQFLFEYFSETQRNKGNFPGRFSGRQFSNSRSEMNVSTLELGDSALYLCASSTDRGSGQYFGPGTRLTVT.

The chain carries TRBV10-3 and TRBJ2-7, with 7 bases that match TRBD1. Germline values: CDR1 ENHRY, CDR2 SYGVKD. The trim removed 6 bases at V and 4 bases at J, leaving 9 bases unmatched. The CDR3 has 14 amino acids. The CDR3, as DNA: TGTGCCATCAGAAGCCGGGACAGCGTTTACGAGCAGTACTTC. This translates into CAIRSRDSVYEQYF.